The clone carrying this T cell receptor beta chain is a singleton in its sample. The antigen remains undetermined. These data come from a study of graft-versus-host responses after intestinal transplantation. Study conclusions and caveats: Recipient marrow held GvH clones, some first seen in ileum or blood. Peak GvH clone levels in circulation were associated with early post-transplant HvG declines.

Clones were read by immunoSEQ multiplex PCR, and TCRdb kept only the in-frame ones, dropping some. The repertoire has about 90,000 clones, 80% to 85% of them found once; the top ten carry 0.83%. Per germline, CDR1 SGHNT and CDR2 YYREEE (reference sequence). The CDR3 consists of 14 residues. V lost 5 bases and J lost 4; bases outside the gene matches: 5. The chain is built from TRBV5-4 and TRBJ2-5, with 10 bases aligning to TRBD2. This receptor was taken from a human donor who received an intestinal transplant. The sample consisted of unstimulated CD4+ T cells sorted from spleen or lymph node cells, taken before intestinal transplant. This CDR3 is CASRMWTSGETQYF. CDR3 nucleotide sequence: TGTGCCAGCAGAATGTGGACTAGCGGAGAGACCCAGTACTTC.